The clone carrying this T cell receptor (beta chain) has a handful of counts. The antigen remains unidentified. The data derive from a study of regulatory and conventional T cells in RAG deficiency. Study-level findings and limits: Shorter CDR3s in all patient subsets; >80% Treg-Tconv overlap in Omenn. Omenn syndrome and CID/AS patients had around 100-fold fewer unique Treg TCR beta sequences, versus approximately 9.8-fold elsewhere. Shannon entropy was markedly lower and Simpson indices higher in RAG-deficient patients than control T-cell subsets.

The sorted conventional CD4+ T cells were CD25-low and CD127-high, with genomic DNA sequenced. Clones were read by immunoSEQ multiplex PCR, and TCRdb kept only the in-frame ones, dropping some. The table has about 46,000 clones, 90% seen once; the top ten hold 0.51%. These data also featured in a second study, about regulatory T cells. That study adds: Amplification used 52 TRBV primers and 13 TRBJ primers.

This clonotype was obtained from a human donor in good health. The sequenced sample consisted of CD4+ effector T cells sorted from blood.

In nucleotides, the CDR3 is TGTGCCAGTAGTATAGGGGCCAGCATGAACACTGAAGCTTTCTTT. As protein: CASSIGASMNTEAFF. This chain links TRBV19 with TRBJ1-1; no reliable D call. The CDR3 is 15 residues long. Germline-derived CDR1 and CDR2 are LNHDA and SQIVND (reference sequence). V lost 1 base and J 0 bases, leaving 9 bases between the germline ends.